What follows describes a single T cell receptor (beta chain). The source of the sample is a study of blood T cell repertoires in COVID-19. In the study overall: From the United States, Italy and Spain came samples of acute and convalescent COVID-19.

V dropped 6 bases and J dropped 1; count of bases not matched to a gene: 3. The germline gives CDR1 MNHEY, CDR2 SMNVEV (reference sequence). The CDR3 has 14 residues. The method was immunoSEQ multiplex PCR; TCRdb's version includes in-frame clones alone and lacks a portion of them. The table lists 200,000 to 250,000 clones, 86% of them singletons. This chain uses TRBV27 with TRBJ2-7, with 10 bases fitting TRBD1. Sequenced material: peripheral blood. This receptor was identified in a woman aged 50 to 65 with acute or convalescent COVID-19. The chain's CDR3 is CASRVGQGSYEQYF. The CDR3 nucleotides read TGTGCCAGCAGAGTGGGACAGGGGTCCTACGAGCAGTACTTC.